The source of this TCR beta chain is a study of blood T cells in healthy people across ages. Whole-study findings and limits: The unknown donor CMV status may have confounded expanded clonotype changes. Naive CD4+ cells and diversity were both higher in long-lived donors than in aged donors.

Staff drew 8 to 10 milliliters of peripheral blood from each donor. Total RNA, at least 6 micrograms per sample, was extracted from PBMCs. This CDR3 spans 15 amino acids. This clonotype has just one count. The target antigen is unknown. The junction and the germline gene differ at one end; a read error may be behind it. With a J-beta primer mix and a sample-barcoded 5' primer, a second PCR ran roughly 6 to 12 cycles. TCRdb itself ran the 5' RACE reads through MiXCR, one entry per CDR3 protein. Found here are approximately 1.5 million distinct CDR3 sequences, around 40% of them singletons; the top ten hold about 4%.

This sequence was found in a young woman in good health. The genes are TRBV12-3 or TRBV12-4 and TRBJ1-2; TRBD1 might be the D (5 bases). The sequenced material came from blood. The CDR3 DNA sequence: TGTGCCAGCAGTTTAAAGGCAGGGACTAACTATGGCCACACCTTC. It codes for CASSLKAGTNYGHTF.